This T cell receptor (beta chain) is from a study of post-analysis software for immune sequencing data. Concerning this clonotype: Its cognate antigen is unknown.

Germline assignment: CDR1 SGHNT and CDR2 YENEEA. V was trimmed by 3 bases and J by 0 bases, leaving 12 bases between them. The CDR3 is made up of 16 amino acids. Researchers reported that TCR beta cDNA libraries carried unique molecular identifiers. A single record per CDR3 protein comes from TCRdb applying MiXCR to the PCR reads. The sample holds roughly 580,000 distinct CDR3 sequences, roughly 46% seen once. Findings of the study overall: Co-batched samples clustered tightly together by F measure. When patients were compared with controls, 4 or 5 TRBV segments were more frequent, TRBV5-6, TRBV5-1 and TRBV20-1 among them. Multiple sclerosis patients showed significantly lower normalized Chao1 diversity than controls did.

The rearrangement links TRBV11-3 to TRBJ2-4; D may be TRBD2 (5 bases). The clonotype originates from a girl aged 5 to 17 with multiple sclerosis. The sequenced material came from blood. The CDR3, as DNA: TGTGCCAGCAGCTTCATACGGGAACTAGCCAAAAACATTCAGTACTTC. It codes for CASSFIRELAKNIQYF.